The clone carrying this T cell receptor (beta chain) appeared a few times. There were TCR beta CDR3 regions amplified from RNA transcripts. The TCR CDR3 first-round RT-PCR relied on the HTBI primer set. TCRdb itself ran the multiplex PCR reads through MiXCR, one entry per CDR3 protein. The data contain fewer than 650,000 distinct CDR3 sequences, 40% to 50% of them singletons. These data belong to a study of T cells in Graves' hyperthyroidism and ophthalmopathy. The CDR3 sequence is 13 residues long. After removal of 9 bases from V and 0 bases from J, the junction contained 4 bases not matched to a gene. Germline V gene sequence: CDR1 MDHEN, CDR2 SYDVKM.

V is TRBV28 and J is TRBJ1-1; 7 bases line up with TRBD1. The TCR was taken from an adult woman with Graves' disease, either hyperthyroidism or ophthalmopathy (not recorded which). The sample taken for sequencing was peripheral blood or thyroid tissue (not recorded which). CDR3 bases: TGTGCCAGTAAGGACAGGATGAACACTGAAGCTTTCTTT. This encodes CASKDRMNTEAFF.